This entry features one T cell receptor beta chain sequence. This sample stems from a study of control samples from healthy donors and cancer patients. TCRdb's table, derived via immunoSEQ multiplex PCR, lists solely in-frame clones and lacks some. This table lists some 190,000 clones. With V trimmed by 0 bases and J by 0 bases, 8 bases remained unmatched. The germline gives CDR1 LGHNA, CDR2 YNFKEQ. There are 17 residues in the CDR3. The sequence was obtained from a woman aged 30 to 39 in good health. The chain joins TRBV4-2 to TRBJ2-7; 7 nucleotides align to TRBD1. Sequencing was done on a sample of blood. The CDR3: CASSQEGTAFPSYEQYF. The CDR3 DNA reads as TGTGCCAGCAGCCAAGAAGGGACAGCCTTCCCCTCCTACGAGCAGTACTTC.